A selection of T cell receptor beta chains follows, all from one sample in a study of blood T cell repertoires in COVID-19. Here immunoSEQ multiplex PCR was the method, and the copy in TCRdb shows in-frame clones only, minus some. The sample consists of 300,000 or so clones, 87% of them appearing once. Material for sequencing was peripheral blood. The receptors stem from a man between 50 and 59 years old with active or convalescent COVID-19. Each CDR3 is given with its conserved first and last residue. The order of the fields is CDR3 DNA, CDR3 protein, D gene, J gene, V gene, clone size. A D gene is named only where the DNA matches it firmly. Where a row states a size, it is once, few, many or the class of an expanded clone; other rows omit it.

CDR3nt: TGTGCCAGCAGCCGGGGTCTTAATCAGCCCCAGCATTTT; CDR3aa: CASSRGLNQPQHF; d_gene: -; j_gene: TRBJ1-5; v_gene: TRBV7-3; abundance: -
CDR3nt: TGTGCCATCAGTGAGGGTATAGCCCACCAGCCCCAGCATTTT; CDR3aa: CAISEGIAHQPQHF; d_gene: -; j_gene: TRBJ1-5; v_gene: TRBV10-3; abundance: -
CDR3nt: TGTGCCATCACCGGGACAGAGGTTGGGACCCAGTACTTC; CDR3aa: CAITGTEVGTQYF; d_gene: TRBD1; j_gene: TRBJ2-5; v_gene: TRBV10-3; abundance: -
CDR3nt: TGTGCCAGCAGCCCCGGGGGGGCATACTCCTACGAGCAGTACTTC; CDR3aa: CASSPGGAYSYEQYF; d_gene: TRBD2; j_gene: TRBJ2-7; v_gene: TRBV7-3; abundance: -
CDR3nt: TGTGCCAGCAGGACGGTTACAGGGCTAGCGGAGAACAATGAGCAGTTCTTC; CDR3aa: CASRTVTGLAENNEQFF; d_gene: -; j_gene: TRBJ2-1; v_gene: TRBV28; abundance: -
CDR3nt: TGTGCCAGCAGTTTATCCGGGACACCATGGCTTAGCTCCTATAATTCACCCCTCCACTTT; CDR3aa: CASSLSGTPWLSSYNSPLHF; d_gene: -; j_gene: TRBJ1-6; v_gene: TRBV28; abundance: -
CDR3nt: TGTGCCAGTAGTATTGGCCGGGACAGGGTTTACGAGCAGTACTTC; CDR3aa: CASSIGRDRVYEQYF; d_gene: TRBD1; j_gene: TRBJ2-7; v_gene: TRBV19; abundance: -
CDR3nt: TGTGCCAGCGGACCCCGGCGGGGAAACTATGGCTACACCTTC; CDR3aa: CASGPRRGNYGYTF; d_gene: -; j_gene: TRBJ1-2; v_gene: TRBV6-5; abundance: once
CDR3nt: TGTGCCTGGAGTGTACGGGTGACAGGGCGACGTAATTCACCCCTCCACTTT; CDR3aa: CAWSVRVTGRRNSPLHF; d_gene: TRBD1; j_gene: TRBJ1-6; v_gene: TRBV30; abundance: -
CDR3nt: TGTGCCAGCAGCGTAGGGGGGCTCCCGAGTACCGGGGAGCTGTTTTTT; CDR3aa: CASSVGGLPSTGELFF; d_gene: -; j_gene: TRBJ2-2; v_gene: TRBV9; abundance: -
CDR3nt: TGTGCCAGCAGTGGATCAGGGGGCAATCAGCCCCAGCATTTT; CDR3aa: CASSGSGGNQPQHF; d_gene: -; j_gene: TRBJ1-5; v_gene: TRBV2; abundance: -
CDR3nt: TGTGCCAGCAGTGTCGGTGGGGCAAATCAGCCCCAGCATTTT; CDR3aa: CASSVGGANQPQHF; d_gene: -; j_gene: TRBJ1-5; v_gene: TRBV2; abundance: -
CDR3nt: TGTGCCAGCAGCCTTAAGGGACAGGGGGATGGCTACACCTTC; CDR3aa: CASSLKGQGDGYTF; d_gene: TRBD1; j_gene: TRBJ1-2; v_gene: TRBV6-5; abundance: -
CDR3nt: TGTGCCAGCAGTGAGACAGTCAGCTCTGGAAACACCATATATTTT; CDR3aa: CASSETVSSGNTIYF; d_gene: -; j_gene: TRBJ1-3; v_gene: TRBV2; abundance: -
CDR3nt: TGCGCCAGCAGTTACGACAGGAAGGGTGGTGAAAAACTGTTTTTT; CDR3aa: CASSYDRKGGEKLFF; d_gene: -; j_gene: TRBJ1-4; v_gene: TRBV5-1; abundance: few
CDR3nt: TGTGCCAGTAGTATAGGGGCAGGGGGCTATAGCAATCAGCCCCAGCATTTT; CDR3aa: CASSIGAGGYSNQPQHF; d_gene: TRBD1; j_gene: TRBJ1-5; v_gene: TRBV19; abundance: -
CDR3nt: TGTGCCACCAGCAGAGAATTACAGGGGGCGCCGGGATTAGAGCAGTTCTTC; CDR3aa: CATSRELQGAPGLEQFF; d_gene: TRBD1; j_gene: TRBJ2-1; v_gene: TRBV15; abundance: -
CDR3nt: TGTGCCAGCCAGGGGACGTATACTGAAGCTTTCTTT; CDR3aa: CASQGTYTEAFF; d_gene: -; j_gene: TRBJ1-1; v_gene: TRBV27; abundance: -
CDR3nt: TGCGCCAGCAGTCGGGACAGCTTAGGAACAACTGAAGCTTTCTTT; CDR3aa: CASSRDSLGTTEAFF; d_gene: TRBD1; j_gene: TRBJ1-1; v_gene: TRBV4-1; abundance: -
CDR3nt: TGTGCCAGCAGCTCCAAACCTGACAGGGGGCTTTCACCCCTCCACTTT; CDR3aa: CASSSKPDRGLSPLHF; d_gene: TRBD1; j_gene: TRBJ1-6; v_gene: TRBV27; abundance: -
CDR3nt: TGTGCCAGCAGCCAAAGGACAGCCTCTGGAAACACCATATATTTT; CDR3aa: CASSQRTASGNTIYF; d_gene: -; j_gene: TRBJ1-3; v_gene: TRBV3-1/TRBV3-2; abundance: few
CDR3nt: TGTGCCAGCAGTCGTTCCCGGGGATCTTGGACCTACGAGCAGTACTTC; CDR3aa: CASSRSRGSWTYEQYF; d_gene: -; j_gene: TRBJ2-7; v_gene: TRBV28; abundance: -
CDR3nt: TGCGCCAGCAGTGAGGAGATGAGCTCTGGAAACACCATATATTTT; CDR3aa: CASSEEMSSGNTIYF; d_gene: -; j_gene: TRBJ1-3; v_gene: TRBV10-1; abundance: few
CDR3nt: TGTGCCAGCAGCTTGACTAGTATAACCTACGAGCAGTACTTC; CDR3aa: CASSLTSITYEQYF; d_gene: -; j_gene: TRBJ2-7; v_gene: TRBV5-6; abundance: once
CDR3nt: TGTGCCAGCAGTTACTCGATCACAGAGAACACTGAAGCTTTCTTT; CDR3aa: CASSYSITENTEAFF; d_gene: -; j_gene: TRBJ1-1; v_gene: TRBV6-5; abundance: -
CDR3nt: TGTGCCAGTGGGACAGGGTACGGCTATGGCTACACCTTC; CDR3aa: CASGTGYGYGYTF; d_gene: TRBD1; j_gene: TRBJ1-2; v_gene: TRBV28; abundance: -
CDR3nt: TGTGCCAGCAGCTCCGGGACAGGGGTTGCAACTAATGAAAAACTGTTTTTT; CDR3aa: CASSSGTGVATNEKLFF; d_gene: TRBD1; j_gene: TRBJ1-4; v_gene: TRBV3-1/TRBV3-2; abundance: -
CDR3nt: TGTGCCAGCAGCTTAGATTTCTTTAGCACAGATACGCAGTATTTT; CDR3aa: CASSLDFFSTDTQYF; d_gene: -; j_gene: TRBJ2-3; v_gene: TRBV7-2; abundance: -
CDR3nt: TGTGCCAGCACCCTGGCCGCCTTCAGGGCAGATACGCAGTATTTT; CDR3aa: CASTLAAFRADTQYF; d_gene: -; j_gene: TRBJ2-3; v_gene: TRBV28; abundance: -
CDR3nt: TGTGCCAGCAGTGCGGAGGGGGCTTCCTATCAGCCCCAGCATTTT; CDR3aa: CASSAEGASYQPQHF; d_gene: TRBD1; j_gene: TRBJ1-5; v_gene: TRBV2; abundance: -
CDR3nt: TGTGCCATCAAGAGCGGGGTGGCAGGCAGCGGGAGGGCTTACAATGAGCAGTTCTTC; CDR3aa: CAIKSGVAGSGRAYNEQFF; d_gene: TRBD2; j_gene: TRBJ2-1; v_gene: TRBV10-3; abundance: -
CDR3nt: TGTGCCAGCAGTTTTGACAGGGGATACGAGCAGTACTTC; CDR3aa: CASSFDRGYEQYF; d_gene: TRBD1; j_gene: TRBJ2-7; v_gene: TRBV6-2/TRBV6-3; abundance: -
CDR3nt: TGTGCCTGGAGTGTACAGGAGGGTTTGCCCCTCCACTTT; CDR3aa: CAWSVQEGLPLHF; d_gene: -; j_gene: TRBJ1-6; v_gene: TRBV30; abundance: -
CDR3nt: TGTGCCAGCAGTTACGAACAAATGCTTGAAAAACTGTTTTTT; CDR3aa: CASSYEQMLEKLFF; d_gene: -; j_gene: TRBJ1-4; v_gene: TRBV6-6; abundance: -
CDR3nt: TGTGCCAGTAGTATTGGTGGCCCTAACTATGGCTACACCTTC; CDR3aa: CASSIGGPNYGYTF; d_gene: -; j_gene: TRBJ1-2; v_gene: TRBV19; abundance: -
CDR3nt: TGTGCCAGCAGTAAACAGGTCCCGAGCACTGAAGCTTTCTTT; CDR3aa: CASSKQVPSTEAFF; d_gene: -; j_gene: TRBJ1-1; v_gene: TRBV6-5; abundance: -
CDR3nt: TGCAGCGTTCTTGCGGGGCTTTACAATGAGCAGTTCTTC; CDR3aa: CSVLAGLYNEQFF; d_gene: -; j_gene: TRBJ2-1; v_gene: TRBV29-1; abundance: -
CDR3nt: TGTGCCAGCAGCCAAGCCCCGGACAGCTATGGCTACACCTTC; CDR3aa: CASSQAPDSYGYTF; d_gene: -; j_gene: TRBJ1-2; v_gene: TRBV3-1/TRBV3-2; abundance: -
CDR3nt: TGTGCCAGCAGCCGCACGTTGGGCTCGGGGGAGACCCAGTACTTC; CDR3aa: CASSRTLGSGETQYF; d_gene: -; j_gene: TRBJ2-5; v_gene: TRBV11-2; abundance: -
CDR3nt: TGTGCCAGTAGTATAGATCGGGACTCCGTATGGGGTGAGCAGTTCTTC; CDR3aa: CASSIDRDSVWGEQFF; d_gene: -; j_gene: TRBJ2-1; v_gene: TRBV19; abundance: -
CDR3nt: TGCGCCAGCAGCTTGGGAGGGGGCCGGTCCACTGAAGCTTTCTTT; CDR3aa: CASSLGGGRSTEAFF; d_gene: TRBD1; j_gene: TRBJ1-1; v_gene: TRBV5-1; abundance: -
CDR3nt: TGTGCCAGCCGGTCAGGGAATGCTGGGGCCAACGTCCTGACTTTC; CDR3aa: CASRSGNAGANVLTF; d_gene: -; j_gene: TRBJ2-6; v_gene: TRBV7-8; abundance: -
CDR3nt: TGTGCCAGCGGAGAGCGGGAGATAACCAATGAGCAGTTCTTC; CDR3aa: CASGEREITNEQFF; d_gene: TRBD2; j_gene: TRBJ2-1; v_gene: TRBV2; abundance: -
CDR3nt: TGTGCCAGCAGCAACCCTACAGGGGCGAACACTGAAGCTTTCTTT; CDR3aa: CASSNPTGANTEAFF; d_gene: TRBD1; j_gene: TRBJ1-1; v_gene: TRBV5-6; abundance: -
CDR3nt: TGTGCCAGCAGCTTAGGGCGGAGCTCTGGAAACACCATATATTTT; CDR3aa: CASSLGRSSGNTIYF; d_gene: -; j_gene: TRBJ1-3; v_gene: TRBV11-2; abundance: -
CDR3nt: TGTGCCAGCAGTGAAAGTCTAGCGGGAGGGTACGAGCAGTACTTC; CDR3aa: CASSESLAGGYEQYF; d_gene: TRBD2; j_gene: TRBJ2-7; v_gene: TRBV2; abundance: -
CDR3nt: TGTGCCAGTAGTATTGAAGGGACAGGCCAATACACTGAAGCTTTCTTT; CDR3aa: CASSIEGTGQYTEAFF; d_gene: TRBD1; j_gene: TRBJ1-1; v_gene: TRBV19; abundance: -
CDR3nt: TGTGCCAGCAGTCCCCCGGGACAAAACTATGGCTACACCTTC; CDR3aa: CASSPPGQNYGYTF; d_gene: -; j_gene: TRBJ1-2; v_gene: TRBV6-5; abundance: -
CDR3nt: TGTGCCAGCAGTGTAGGCGGGAAGAATTCACCCCTCCACTTT; CDR3aa: CASSVGGKNSPLHF; d_gene: -; j_gene: TRBJ1-6; v_gene: TRBV6-4; abundance: -
CDR3nt: TGTGCCAGTAGTCGGCAGGTATCTGGAAACACCATATATTTT; CDR3aa: CASSRQVSGNTIYF; d_gene: -; j_gene: TRBJ1-3; v_gene: TRBV19; abundance: -
CDR3nt: TGCGCCAGCAGTGAGTCGACAAGCTATGGCTACACCTTC; CDR3aa: CASSESTSYGYTF; d_gene: -; j_gene: TRBJ1-2; v_gene: TRBV10-1; abundance: -
CDR3nt: TGTGCCAGCAGTTTGGACAGGGGTAATGCTGAAGCTTTCTTT; CDR3aa: CASSLDRGNAEAFF; d_gene: TRBD1; j_gene: TRBJ1-1; v_gene: TRBV5-4; abundance: -
CDR3nt: TGTGCCAGCAGTTTGGGACAGATCTATGGCTACACCTTC; CDR3aa: CASSLGQIYGYTF; d_gene: TRBD1; j_gene: TRBJ1-2; v_gene: TRBV12-3/TRBV12-4; abundance: -
CDR3nt: TGTGCCAGCAGCTGGGGGACAGGACAGGGGCTCTATGGCTACACCTTC; CDR3aa: CASSWGTGQGLYGYTF; d_gene: TRBD1; j_gene: TRBJ1-2; v_gene: TRBV2; abundance: -
CDR3nt: TGTGCCAGCAGTTTCGCGGGGGCTGGGGGCTACACCTTC; CDR3aa: CASSFAGAGGYTF; d_gene: -; j_gene: TRBJ1-2; v_gene: TRBV12-3/TRBV12-4; abundance: -
CDR3nt: TGTGCCAGCAGCGCCGGGAGCCATTCGTGGAACACTGAAGCTTTCTTT; CDR3aa: CASSAGSHSWNTEAFF; d_gene: -; j_gene: TRBJ1-1; v_gene: TRBV25-1; abundance: once
CDR3nt: TGTGCCAGCAGCCTGACTGCTAACATCCTTACTAGGGATACGCAGTATTTT; CDR3aa: CASSLTANILTRDTQYF; d_gene: -; j_gene: TRBJ2-3; v_gene: TRBV6-4; abundance: -